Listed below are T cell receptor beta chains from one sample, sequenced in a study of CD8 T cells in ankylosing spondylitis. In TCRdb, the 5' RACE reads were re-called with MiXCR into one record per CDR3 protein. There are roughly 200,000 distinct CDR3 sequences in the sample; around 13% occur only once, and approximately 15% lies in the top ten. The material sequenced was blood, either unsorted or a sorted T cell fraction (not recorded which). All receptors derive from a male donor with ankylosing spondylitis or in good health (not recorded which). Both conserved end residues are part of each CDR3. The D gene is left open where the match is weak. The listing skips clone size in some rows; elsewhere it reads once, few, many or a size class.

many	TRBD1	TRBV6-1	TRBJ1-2	CASSEGTGRGGGYTF	TGTGCCAGCAGTGAAGGGACAGGCAGAGGGGGCGGCTACACCTTC
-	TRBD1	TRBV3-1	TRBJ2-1	CASSVRQGAAGNEQFF	TGTGCCAGCAGCGTACGACAGGGGGCTGCGGGAAATGAGCAGTTCTTC
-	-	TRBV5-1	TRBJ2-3	CASSFDAPVTDTQYF	TGCGCCAGCAGCTTCGACGCACCTGTCACAGATACGCAGTATTTT
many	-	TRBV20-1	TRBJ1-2	CSARVDSFSYGYTF	TGCAGTGCTAGAGTAGACAGCTTCAGCTATGGCTACACCTTC
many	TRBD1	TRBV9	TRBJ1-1	CASSVGIQGMNTEAFF	TGTGCCAGCAGCGTAGGAATACAGGGGATGAACACTGAAGCTTTCTTT
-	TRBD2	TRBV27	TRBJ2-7	CASSLSEREWSYEQYF	TGTGCCAGCAGTTTATCCGAGCGGGAGTGGTCCTACGAGCAGTACTTC
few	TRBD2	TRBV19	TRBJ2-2	CASNFPGLAGGNTGELFF	TGTGCCAGTAACTTCCCGGGACTAGCGGGGGGTAACACCGGGGAGCTGTTTTTT
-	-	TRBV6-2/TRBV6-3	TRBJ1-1	CASSSYSSTGTNTEAFF	TGTGCCAGCAGTTCCTATTCTTCGACAGGAACGAACACTGAAGCTTTCTTT
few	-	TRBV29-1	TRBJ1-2	CSVTDEWGYTF	TGCAGCGTTACCGATGAGTGGGGTTACACCTTC
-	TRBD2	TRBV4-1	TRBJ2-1	CASSLPREGTNNEQFF	TGCGCCAGCAGCCTTCCGCGGGAGGGCACTAACAATGAGCAGTTCTTC
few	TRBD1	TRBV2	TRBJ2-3	CARDRDSTDTQYF	TGTGCCAGAGACAGGGATAGCACAGATACGCAGTATTTT
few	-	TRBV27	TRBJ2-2	CASSLAVRGTGELFF	TGTGCCAGCAGTTTGGCCGTGCGAGGCACCGGGGAGCTGTTTTTT
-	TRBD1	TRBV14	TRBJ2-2	CASSRPEQGVTGELFF	TGTGCCAGCAGCCGGCCCGAGCAGGGGGTCACCGGGGAGCTGTTTTTT
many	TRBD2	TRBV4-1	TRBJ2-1	CASSQGTSGDNEQFF	TGCGCCAGCAGCCAAGGGACTAGCGGGGATAATGAGCAGTTCTTC
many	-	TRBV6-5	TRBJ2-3	CASSYGGGTDTQYF	TGTGCCAGCAGTTATGGGGGTGGGACAGATACGCAGTATTTT
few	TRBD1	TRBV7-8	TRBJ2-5	CASSSTNKDRVDQETQYF	TGTGCCAGCAGCTCTACTAATAAGGACAGGGTAGACCAAGAGACCCAGTACTTC
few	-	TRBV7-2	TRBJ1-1	CASSTTGNTEAFF	TGTGCCAGCAGCACAACGGGGAACACTGAAGCTTTCTTT
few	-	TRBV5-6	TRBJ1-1	CASHARGVTEAFF	TGTGCCAGCCATGCGCGGGGGGTAACTGAAGCTTTCTTT
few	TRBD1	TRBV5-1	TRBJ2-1	CASSFLQSQGTWGIDNEQFF	TGCGCCAGCAGCTTCCTTCAATCACAGGGGACGTGGGGGATCGACAATGAGCAGTTCTTC